This TCR beta chain was obtained from a study of CXCR3-negative and CXCR3-positive naive CD8 T cells. General observations from the study: The TRB CDR3s that CXCR3-positive naive cells carried were more hydrophobic than those of CXCR3-negative naive cells.

All TRB cDNA libraries came from 5' RACE performed with UMI labels. TCRdb reprocessed the 5' RACE reads, with one entry per CDR3 protein and no DNA. In all, the sample yields about 150,000 distinct CDR3 sequences. The CDR3 has 13 residues. Germline V gives CDR1 SGHRS, CDR2 YFSETQ. In the case of this clonotype: Its antigen is as yet unknown.

Sequencing used naive CXCR3+ CD8+ T cells from blood. Subset specified: CD45RO-CCR7+CD27+CD95- naive CD8+ T cells expressing CXCR3 (TNR3+). This sequence joins TRBV5-1 and TRBJ2-1. This sequence was found in a human donor in good health. Some clones in this sample may be carry-over from other donors' samples. CDR3 sequence: CASSFESGNEQFF.